This T cell receptor (beta chain) is drawn from a study of spatial heterogeneity in lung cancer. Study details: A consistent excess of beta-chain over alpha-chain sequences was detected. Raw-read counts averaged over ten per unique TCR and UMI combination.

TCRdb itself ran the 5' RACE reads through MiXCR, one entry per CDR3 protein. Altogether over 75,000 distinct CDR3 sequences are present, approximately 20% being singletons, with the ten largest covering 5% to 7.5%. The time point: sample taken at primary tumor resection. No cells were sorted before sequencing. The whole RNA sequenced was extracted from tumor, nontumor lung or frozen PBMC. The donors were 55 to 80 patients with non-small cell lung cancer that was early-stage and untreated. The germline V gene encodes CDR1 SGDLS and CDR2 YYNGEE. Trimming cost V 0 bases and J 0 bases, with 9 bases left between them. This CDR3 is built from 15 residues.

The clonotype comes from a male donor with early-stage non-small cell lung cancer. The sequenced sample was PBMCs, obtained at surgery. V usage is TRBV9 and J usage is TRBJ1-1, with D hard to call. The CDR3: CASSVGGEMNTEAFF. The CDR3 DNA follows: TGTGCCAGCAGCGTAGGCGGGGAGATGAACACTGAAGCTTTCTTT.